Included here is one T cell receptor (beta chain) sequence, with context. The antigen is undetermined. This sample is drawn from a study of regulatory T cells in long-lasting Graves disease. Points from the study as a whole: The study found persistent patients shared more public clonotypes (over 2,500) than new patients (roughly 880).

Arm-PCR of CDR3 regions and iRepertoire HTBI primers were the basis on which TCR beta libraries were built. MiXCR, run by TCRdb on the multiplex PCR reads, gives a single entry per CDR3 protein. This sample has 600,000 to 850,000 distinct CDR3 sequences, with about 32% found just once. V was trimmed by 0 bases and J by 2 bases, leaving 5 bases between them. This CDR3 has 14 residues. Germline V CDR1 and CDR2: MDHEN, SYDVKM. Time point described: persistent/refractory GD, antithyroid drugs over 5 years with positive TRAb. PBMC-derived RNA was used for the TCR library. This clonotype was obtained from a female donor with Graves disease. Sample: peripheral blood mononuclear cells (PBMCs), taken when the disease was refractory, from a patient treated with antithyroid drugs. V usage is TRBV28 and J usage is TRBJ1-5, with unresolved D. In DNA, the CDR3 is TGTGCCAGCAGTTTATGGTCCGGCAATCAGCCCCAGCATTTT. It codes for CASSLWSGNQPQHF.